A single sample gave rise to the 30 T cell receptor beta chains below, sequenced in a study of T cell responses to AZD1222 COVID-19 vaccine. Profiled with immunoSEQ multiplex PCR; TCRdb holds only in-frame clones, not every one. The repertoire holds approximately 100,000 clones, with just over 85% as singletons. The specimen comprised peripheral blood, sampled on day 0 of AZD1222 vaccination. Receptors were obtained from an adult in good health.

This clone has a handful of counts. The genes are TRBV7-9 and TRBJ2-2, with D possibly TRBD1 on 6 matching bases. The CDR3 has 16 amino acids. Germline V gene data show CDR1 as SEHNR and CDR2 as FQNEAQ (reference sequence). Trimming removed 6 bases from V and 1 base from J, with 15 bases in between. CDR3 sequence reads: CASSYRVDGNTGELFF. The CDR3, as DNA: TGTGCCAGCAGTTACAGGGTAGACGGGAACACCGGGGAGCTGTTTTTT.

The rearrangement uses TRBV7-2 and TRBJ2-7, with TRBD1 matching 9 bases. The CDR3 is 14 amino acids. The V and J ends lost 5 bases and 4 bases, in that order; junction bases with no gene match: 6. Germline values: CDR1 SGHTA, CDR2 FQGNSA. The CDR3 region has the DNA TGTGCCAGCAGCCCAGCCGGGACAGGGTACGAGCAGTACTTC. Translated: CASSPAGTGYEQYF. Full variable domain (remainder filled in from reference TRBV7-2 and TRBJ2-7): GAGVSQSPSNKVTEKGKDVELRCDPISGHTALYWYRQSLGQGLEFLIYFQGNSAPDKSGLPSDRFSAERTGGSVSTLTIQRTQQEDSAVYLCASSPAGTGYEQYFGPGTRLTVT.

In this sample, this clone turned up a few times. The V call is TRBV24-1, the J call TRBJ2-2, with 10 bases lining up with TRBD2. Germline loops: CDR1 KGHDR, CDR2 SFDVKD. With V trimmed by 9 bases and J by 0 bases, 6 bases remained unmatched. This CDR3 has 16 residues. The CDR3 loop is CATGRTSGSNTGELFF. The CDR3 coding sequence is TGTGCCACCGGGAGGACTAGCGGTTCGAACACCGGGGAGCTGTTTTTT.

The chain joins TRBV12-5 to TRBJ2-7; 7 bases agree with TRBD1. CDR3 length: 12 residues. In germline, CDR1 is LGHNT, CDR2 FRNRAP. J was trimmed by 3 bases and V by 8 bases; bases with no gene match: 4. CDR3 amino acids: CASQTGRYEQYF. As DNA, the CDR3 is TGTGCTAGTCAGACAGGGCGCTACGAGCAGTACTTC.

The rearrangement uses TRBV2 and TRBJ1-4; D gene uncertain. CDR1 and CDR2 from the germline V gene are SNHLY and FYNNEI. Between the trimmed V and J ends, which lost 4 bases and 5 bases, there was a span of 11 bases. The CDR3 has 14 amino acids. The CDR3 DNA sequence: TGTGCCAGCAGTGTGGCGACGGCAAATGAAAAACTGTTTTTT. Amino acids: CASSVATANEKLFF.

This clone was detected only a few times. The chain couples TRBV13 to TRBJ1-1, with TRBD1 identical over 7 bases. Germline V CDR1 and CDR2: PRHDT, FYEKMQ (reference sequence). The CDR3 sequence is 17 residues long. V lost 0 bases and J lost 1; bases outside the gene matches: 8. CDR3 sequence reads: CASSLGSEGGGNTEAFF. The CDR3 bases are TGTGCCAGCAGCTTAGGTAGTGAAGGGGGCGGGAACACTGAAGCTTTCTTT.

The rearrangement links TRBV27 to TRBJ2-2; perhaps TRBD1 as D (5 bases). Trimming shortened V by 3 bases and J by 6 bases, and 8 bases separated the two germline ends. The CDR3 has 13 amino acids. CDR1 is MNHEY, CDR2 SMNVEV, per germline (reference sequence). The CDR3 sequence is CASSFSGPGELFF. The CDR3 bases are TGTGCCAGCAGTTTCTCAGGGCCCGGGGAGCTGTTTTTT.

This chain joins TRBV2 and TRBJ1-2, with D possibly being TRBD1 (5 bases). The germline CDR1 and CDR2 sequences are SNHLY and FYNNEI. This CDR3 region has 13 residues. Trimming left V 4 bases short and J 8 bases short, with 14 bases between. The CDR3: CASSVKSGSGYTF. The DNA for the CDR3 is TGTGCCAGCAGTGTTAAGTCAGGGAGCGGCTACACCTTC.

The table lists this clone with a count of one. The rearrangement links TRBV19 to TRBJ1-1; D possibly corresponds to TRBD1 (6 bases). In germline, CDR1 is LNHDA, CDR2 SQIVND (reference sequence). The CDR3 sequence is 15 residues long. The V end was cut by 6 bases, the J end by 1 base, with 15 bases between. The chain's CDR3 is CASSRNRVENTEAFF. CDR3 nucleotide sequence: TGTGCCAGTAGCCGGAACAGGGTCGAGAACACTGAAGCTTTCTTT.

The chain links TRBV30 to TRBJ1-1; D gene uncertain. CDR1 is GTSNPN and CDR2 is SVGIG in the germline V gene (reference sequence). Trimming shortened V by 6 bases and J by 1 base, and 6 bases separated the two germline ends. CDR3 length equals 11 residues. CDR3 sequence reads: CACSGNTEAFF. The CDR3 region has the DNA TGTGCCTGTTCTGGGAACACTGAAGCTTTCTTT.

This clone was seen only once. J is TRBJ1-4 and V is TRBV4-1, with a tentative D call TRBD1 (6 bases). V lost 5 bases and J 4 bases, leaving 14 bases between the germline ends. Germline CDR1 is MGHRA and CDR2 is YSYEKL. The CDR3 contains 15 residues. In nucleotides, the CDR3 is TGCGCCAGCAGCTCCCGGACAGCCAGTAATGAAAAACTGTTTTTT. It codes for CASSSRTASNEKLFF.

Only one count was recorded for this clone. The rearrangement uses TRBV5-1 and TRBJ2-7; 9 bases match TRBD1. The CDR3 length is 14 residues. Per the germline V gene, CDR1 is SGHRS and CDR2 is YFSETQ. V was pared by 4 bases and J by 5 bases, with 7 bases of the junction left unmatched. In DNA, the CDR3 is TGCGCCAGCAGCGCACAGGGGGCGCTTAACGAGCAGTACTTC. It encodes CASSAQGALNEQYF. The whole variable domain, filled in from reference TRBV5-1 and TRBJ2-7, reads KAGVTQTPRYLIKTRGQQVTLSCSPISGHRSVSWYQQTPGQGLQFLFEYFSETQRNKGNFPGRFSGRQFSNSRSEMNVSTLELGDSALYLCASSAQGALNEQYFGPGTRLTVT.

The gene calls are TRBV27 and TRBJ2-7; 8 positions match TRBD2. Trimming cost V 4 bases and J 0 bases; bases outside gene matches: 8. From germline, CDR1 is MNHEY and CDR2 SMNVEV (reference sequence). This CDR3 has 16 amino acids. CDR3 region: CASSSPGLGSSYEQYF. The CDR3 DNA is TGTGCCAGCAGTTCCCCGGGACTAGGGAGCTCCTACGAGCAGTACTTC.

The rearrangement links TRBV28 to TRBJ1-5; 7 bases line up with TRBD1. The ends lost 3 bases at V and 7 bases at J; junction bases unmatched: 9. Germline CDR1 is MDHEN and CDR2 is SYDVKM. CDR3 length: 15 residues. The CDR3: CASSLFDRAEQPQHF. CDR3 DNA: TGTGCCAGCAGTTTGTTTGACAGGGCGGAACAGCCCCAGCATTTT.

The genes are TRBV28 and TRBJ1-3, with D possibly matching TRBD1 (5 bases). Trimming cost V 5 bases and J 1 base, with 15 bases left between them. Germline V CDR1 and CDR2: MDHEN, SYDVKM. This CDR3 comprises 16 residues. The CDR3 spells CASSGWGGRSGNTIYF. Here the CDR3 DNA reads TGTGCCAGCAGTGGGTGGGGGGGTCGTTCTGGAAACACCATATATTTT.

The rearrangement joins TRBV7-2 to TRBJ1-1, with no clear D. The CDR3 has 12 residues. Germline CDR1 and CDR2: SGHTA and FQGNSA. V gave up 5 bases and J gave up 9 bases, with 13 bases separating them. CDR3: CASSPGMGKAFF. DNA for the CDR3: TGTGCCAGCAGCCCTGGGATGGGGAAAGCTTTCTTT.

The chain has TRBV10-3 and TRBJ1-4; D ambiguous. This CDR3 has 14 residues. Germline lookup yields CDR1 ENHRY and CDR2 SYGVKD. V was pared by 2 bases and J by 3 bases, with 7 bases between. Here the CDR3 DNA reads TGTGCCATCAGTGAGAGGCAGTCTAATGAAAAACTGTTTTTT. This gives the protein CAISERQSNEKLFF.

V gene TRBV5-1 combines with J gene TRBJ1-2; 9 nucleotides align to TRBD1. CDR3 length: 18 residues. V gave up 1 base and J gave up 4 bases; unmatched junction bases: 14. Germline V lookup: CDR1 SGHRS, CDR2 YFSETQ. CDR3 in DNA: TGCGCCAGCAGCTTGTACCCGGGACAGGGCGGATTAGGCTATGGCTACACCTTC. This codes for CASSLYPGQGGLGYGYTF.

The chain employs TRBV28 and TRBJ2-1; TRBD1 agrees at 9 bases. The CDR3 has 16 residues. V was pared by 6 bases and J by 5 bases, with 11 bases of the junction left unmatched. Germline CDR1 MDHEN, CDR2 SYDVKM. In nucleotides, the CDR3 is TGTGCCAGCAGCCACAGAAGTTGGGACAGGGACAATGAGCAGTTCTTC. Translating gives CASSHRSWDRDNEQFF.

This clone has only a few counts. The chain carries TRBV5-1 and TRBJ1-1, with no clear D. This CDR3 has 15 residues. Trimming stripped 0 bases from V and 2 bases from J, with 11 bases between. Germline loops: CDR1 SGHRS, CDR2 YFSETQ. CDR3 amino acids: CASSLAFNQNTEAFF. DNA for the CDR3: TGCGCCAGCAGCTTGGCTTTCAATCAAAACACTGAAGCTTTCTTT.

CDR3 residues: CAWIDSLPTYNSPLHF. The CDR3 DNA reads TGTGCCTGGATTGACAGTCTCCCAACCTATAATTCACCCCTCCACTTT. The chain is built from TRBV30 and TRBJ1-6, with D perhaps TRBD1 (5 bases). CDR3 size: 16 residues. V was clipped by 4 bases and J by 2 bases, with 15 bases between them. Germline lookup yields CDR1 GTSNPN and CDR2 SVGIG (reference sequence).

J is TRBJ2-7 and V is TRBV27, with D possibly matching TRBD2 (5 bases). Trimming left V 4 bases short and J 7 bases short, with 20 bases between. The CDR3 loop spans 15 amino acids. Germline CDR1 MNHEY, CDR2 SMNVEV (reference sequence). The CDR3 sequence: CASSWGVGANWEQYF. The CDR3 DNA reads TGTGCCAGCAGTTGGGGAGTGGGAGCCAATTGGGAGCAGTACTTC.

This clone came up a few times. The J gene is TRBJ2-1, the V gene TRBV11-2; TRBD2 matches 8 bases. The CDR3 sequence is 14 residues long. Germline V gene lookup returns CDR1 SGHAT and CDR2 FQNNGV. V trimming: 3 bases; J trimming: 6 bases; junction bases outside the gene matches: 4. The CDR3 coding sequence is TGTGCCAGCAGCTTTTCTCTAGCGGGCAATGAGCAGTTCTTC. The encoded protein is CASSFSLAGNEQFF.

CDR3 residues: CASSSASGRLKNIQYF. CDR3 DNA sequence: TGTGCCAGCAGCAGTGCCTCCGGGAGGCTAAAAAACATTCAGTACTTC. The rearrangement links TRBV21-1 to TRBJ2-4; no DNA check was done on the table's D call, TRBD2. TRBV21-1 is labeled a pseudogene. The CDR3 covers 16 residues.

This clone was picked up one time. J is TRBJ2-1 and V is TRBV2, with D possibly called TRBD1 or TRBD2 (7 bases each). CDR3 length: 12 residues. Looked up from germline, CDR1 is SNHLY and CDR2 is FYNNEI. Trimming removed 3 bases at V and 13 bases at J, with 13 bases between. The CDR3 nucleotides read TGTGCCAGCAGTGACACCAGGGGGGGTCAGTTCTTC. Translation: CASSDTRGGQFF.

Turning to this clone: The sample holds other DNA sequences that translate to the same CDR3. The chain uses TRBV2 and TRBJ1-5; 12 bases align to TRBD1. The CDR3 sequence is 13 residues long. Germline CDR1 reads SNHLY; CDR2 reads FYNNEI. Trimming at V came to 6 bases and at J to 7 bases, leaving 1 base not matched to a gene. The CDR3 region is CASRGQGAQPQHF. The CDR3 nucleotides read TGTGCCAGCAGGGGACAGGGGGCCCAGCCCCAGCATTTT.

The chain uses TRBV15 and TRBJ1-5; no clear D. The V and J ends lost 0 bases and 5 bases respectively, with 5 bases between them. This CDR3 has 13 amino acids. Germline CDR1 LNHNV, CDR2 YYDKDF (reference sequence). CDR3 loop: CATSRDLDQPQHF. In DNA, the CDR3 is TGTGCCACCAGCAGAGATCTTGATCAGCCCCAGCATTTT.

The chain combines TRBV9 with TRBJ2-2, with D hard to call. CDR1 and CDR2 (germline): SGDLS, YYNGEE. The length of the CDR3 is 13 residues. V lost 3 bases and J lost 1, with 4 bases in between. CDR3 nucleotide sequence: TGTGCCAGCAGCGCGCGGAACACCGGGGAGCTGTTTTTT. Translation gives CASSARNTGELFF.

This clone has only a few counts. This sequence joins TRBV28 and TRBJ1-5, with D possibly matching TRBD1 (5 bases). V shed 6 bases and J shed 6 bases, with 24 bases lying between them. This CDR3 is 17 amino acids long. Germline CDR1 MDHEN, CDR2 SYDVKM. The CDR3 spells CASSSEGRRRRFQPQHF. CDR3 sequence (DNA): TGTGCCAGCAGCTCGGAGGGGAGGAGGCGGAGGTTTCAGCCCCAGCATTTT.

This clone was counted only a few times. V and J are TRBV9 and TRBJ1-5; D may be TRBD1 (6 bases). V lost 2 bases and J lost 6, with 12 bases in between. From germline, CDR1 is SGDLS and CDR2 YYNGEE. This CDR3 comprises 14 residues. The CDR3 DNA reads TGTGCCAGCAGCGTTACAGGGATGGGTCAGCCCCAGCATTTT. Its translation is CASSVTGMGQPQHF.